The clone carrying this TCR beta chain occurred a few times. Its antigen is still unknown. The sample comes from a study of T-cell memory formation after mild COVID-19. Study background: The TCR clusters were mostly specific to one donor. Study-level findings and limits: CD4+ bias marked clones expanding day 15 to 37, unlike balanced contracting clones. CD4+ contracting clones were mainly CM and EM; CD8+ ones, EMRA.

TCRdb independently ran MiXCR on the 5' RACE reads; one entry per CDR3 protein. The data show tens of thousands of distinct CDR3 sequences, with 28% seen just once and approximately 39% held by the top ten. This CDR3 is built from 16 residues. The germline V and J ends were trimmed by 0 bases and 5 bases, with 15 bases remaining between them. CDR1 is SGHKS, CDR2 YYEKEE, per germline (reference sequence). The chain carries TRBV5-5 and TRBJ2-1, with a possible D match to TRBD1 (6 bases). This TCR was sampled from a man between 18 and 35 years old who had mild COVID-19 (a few samples of this study predate the infection). Cell type and time point are not known. The sequenced sample consisted of PBMCs or a T cell subset sorted from them (not recorded which). The CDR3 loop is CASSLVRDNPNNEQFF. The CDR3 nucleotides are TGTGCCAGCAGCTTGGTCCGGGACAATCCCAACAATGAGCAGTTCTTC.